This T cell receptor (beta chain) appears in the sequencing data of a study of T cells in Graves' hyperthyroidism and ophthalmopathy. Study-level background: The authors collected peripheral blood at initial diagnosis, before any treatment.

Findings of the study overall: Most expanded thyroid clonotypes above 0.001 recurred in blood.

This clonotype was seen ten or more times. Antigen specificity is unknown. Amplification of TCR beta CDR3 regions used RNA as the template. First-round RT-PCR targeting the TCR CDR3 was performed with the HTBI primer set. MiXCR, run by TCRdb on the multiplex PCR reads, gives a single entry per CDR3 protein. The data contain about half a million distinct CDR3 sequences, around a quarter of them singletons. Sequencing was performed on blood. This TCR was recovered from a woman in her twenties or thirties with Graves' ophthalmopathy.

CDR3 loop: CASSFIQGEGYTF. In DNA, the CDR3 is TGTGCCAGCAGCTTTATACAGGGGGAGGGCTACACCTTC. The V gene is TRBV11-2, the J gene TRBJ1-2, with 8 bases that match TRBD1. With V trimmed by 3 bases and J by 8 bases, 5 bases remained unmatched. Per germline, CDR1 SGHAT and CDR2 FQNNGV. This CDR3 contains 13 residues.